The 8 T cell receptor beta chains below all came from one sample that was sequenced in a study of cytomegalovirus exposure and HLA in healthy donors. PCR primers comprised 60 Vbeta and 13 Jbeta primers. Using immunoSEQ multiplex PCR, the repertoire was profiled, and TCRdb retains in-frame clones only, with some absent. The sample contains 150,000 to 180,000 clones, roughly 83% of which appear only once. Sequencing was done on a sample of PBMCs. The receptors shown here come from a man aged 30 to 45 in good health and CMV-seropositive.

The chain is built from TRBV7-9 and TRBJ1-5; D remains unclear. V gave up 7 bases and J gave up 0 bases, with 10 bases separating them. This CDR3 contains 14 residues. Germline V gene lookup returns CDR1 SEHNR and CDR2 FQNEAQ (reference sequence). CDR3 in amino acids: CASTSGTSNQPQHF. CDR3 nucleotide sequence: TGTGCCAGCACCTCGGGTACTAGCAATCAGCCCCAGCATTTT. Full variable domain (rest looked up from reference TRBV7-9 and TRBJ1-5): DTGVSQNPRHKITKRGQNVTFRCDPISEHNRLYWYRQTLGQGPEFLTYFQNEAQLEKSRLLSDRFSAERPKGSFSTLEIQRTEQGDSAMYLCASTSGTSNQPQHFGDGTRLSIL.

The V gene is TRBV15, the J gene TRBJ1-1; no reliable D call. The V end lost 2 bases, the J end lost 1 base, and 14 bases lay between the germline ends. Germline V lookup: CDR1 LNHNV, CDR2 YYDKDF (reference sequence). The CDR3 runs 16 residues. CDR3 residues: CATSRTSSAPNTEAFF. The DNA of the CDR3 is TGTGCCACCAGCAGAACATCCAGTGCACCGAACACTGAAGCTTTCTTT.

The chain is built from TRBV15 and TRBJ1-2; TRBD1 aligns across 9 bases. There are 18 residues in the CDR3. After removal of 0 bases from V and 4 bases from J, the junction contained 12 bases not matched to a gene. The germline CDR1 and CDR2 sequences are LNHNV and YYDKDF (reference sequence). The CDR3 sequence is CATSRDWDRDRSSYGYTF. CDR3 DNA sequence: TGTGCCACCAGCAGAGATTGGGACAGGGACAGGTCCTCCTATGGCTACACCTTC. Variable domain in full (rest from reference TRBV15 and TRBJ1-2): DAMVIQNPRYQVTQFGKPVTLSCSQTLNHNVMYWYQQKSSQAPKLLFHYYDKDFNNEADTPDNFQSRRPNTSFCFLDIRSPGLGDTAMYLCATSRDWDRDRSSYGYTFGSGTRLTVV.

The chain carries TRBV30 and TRBJ2-7; 9 bases are a match to TRBD2. The CDR3 length is 15 residues. V lost 0 bases, J lost 2 bases, and 5 bases stayed unmatched. Germline V gene sequence: CDR1 GTSNPN, CDR2 SVGIG (reference sequence). The CDR3 is CAWSVGLAGTYEQYF. Written as DNA, the CDR3 is TGTGCCTGGAGTGTAGGGCTAGCGGGAACCTACGAGCAGTACTTC.

The genes are TRBV27 and TRBJ2-1, with 9 bases lining up with TRBD2. CDR1 and CDR2 (germline): MNHEY, SMNVEV (reference sequence). The CDR3 runs 15 residues. V was clipped by 2 bases and J by 2 bases; unmatched bases: 1. DNA for the CDR3: TGTGCCAGCAGTTTAGTAGCGGGGGCCTACAATGAGCAGTTCTTC. It translates to CASSLVAGAYNEQFF.

This chain links TRBV7-3 with TRBJ2-2; 7 bases line up with TRBD1. Looked up from germline, CDR1 is SGHTA and CDR2 is FQGTGA. The CDR3 is made up of 15 amino acids. V lost 5 bases to trimming and J lost 6 bases; unmatched junction nucleotides: 9. Written as DNA, the CDR3 is TGTGCCAGCAGCCACCCCCGGGACAGTCCCGGGGAGCTGTTTTTT. Translation gives CASSHPRDSPGELFF.

In its sample, this clone was seen a few times. The chain has TRBV11-1 and TRBJ2-6; 11 bases are a match to TRBD2. CDR1 is SGHAT, CDR2 FQDESV, per germline (reference sequence). This CDR3 region has 17 residues. With V trimmed by 2 bases and J by 3 bases, 3 bases remained unmatched. The CDR3 DNA sequence: TGTGCCAGCAGCTTATCTAGCGGGGGGAGTGGGGCCAACGTCCTGACTTTC. Protein: CASSLSSGGSGANVLTF.

The rearrangement joins TRBV27 to TRBJ2-7, with D perhaps TRBD2 (6 bases). V lost 4 bases and J 3 bases, leaving 19 bases between the germline ends. The CDR3 loop spans 16 amino acids. Germline CDR1 and CDR2: MNHEY and SMNVEV (reference sequence). The CDR3 sequence: CASSSLEGQFFYEQYF. For the CDR3, the DNA is TGTGCCAGCAGTTCACTGGAGGGGCAGTTCTTCTACGAGCAGTACTTC.